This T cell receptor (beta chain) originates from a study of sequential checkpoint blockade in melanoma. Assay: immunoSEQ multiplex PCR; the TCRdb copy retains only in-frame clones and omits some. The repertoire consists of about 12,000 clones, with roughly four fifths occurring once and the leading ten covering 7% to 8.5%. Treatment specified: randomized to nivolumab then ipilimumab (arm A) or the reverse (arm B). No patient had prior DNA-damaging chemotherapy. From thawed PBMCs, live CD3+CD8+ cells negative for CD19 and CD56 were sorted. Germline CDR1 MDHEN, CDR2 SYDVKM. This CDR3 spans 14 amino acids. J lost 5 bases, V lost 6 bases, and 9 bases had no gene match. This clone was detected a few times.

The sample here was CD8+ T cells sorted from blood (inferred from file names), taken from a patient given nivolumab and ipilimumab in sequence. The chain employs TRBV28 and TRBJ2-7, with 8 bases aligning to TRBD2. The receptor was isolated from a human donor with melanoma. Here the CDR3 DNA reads TGTGCCAGCAGCGGGACGGGGGGGCTGGACGAGCAGTACTTC. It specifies CASSGTGGLDEQYF.